This T cell receptor (beta chain) is drawn from a study of identical twins (TCRdb year 2016). Regarding the complete study: To test whether fetal clonotypes persist, this study deep-sequenced TCR alpha and beta repertoires from monozygotic twins, from unrelated adults of various ages, and from cord blood. To rule out contamination, the twin experiments were replicated at different times with different library preparation protocols. What the work shows at the level of the full study, not this receptor alone: Compared with coincidental sharing between unrelated individuals, out-of-frame TCR alpha sequences shared between twins showed an excess of sequences with low generation probability. The excess sharing between twins in beta out-of-frame sequences was weaker because fewer shared sequences reduced the signal-to-noise ratio. Because the same donors could not be followed over many years, conclusions were based on cross-sectional statistical analysis. Invariant T cells such as MAIT and iNKT could partly confound zero-insertion analyses, although diverse VJ usage argued against such confounding for most clonotypes. In monozygotic twins, recombination models systematically underestimated out-of-frame TCR alpha sharing, but the models matched the sharing seen between unrelated individuals. Abundant cord blood beta clonotypes had fewer insertions, young adult naive repertoires showed a similar but weaker trend, and memory repertoires showed no such trend.

Only healthy Caucasian donors were included. Three pairs of female monozygotic twins, all aged roughly 18 to 29 years, made up the twin cohort. RNA for TCR libraries was isolated from peripheral blood mononuclear cells. CDR1 SQVTM and CDR2 ANQGSEA were looked up in the germline V gene. The CDR3, from cysteine to phenylalanine, totals 16 residues. Here the CDR3 DNA is all that survives: 48 bases in frame from base 1. Germline trimming: 5 bases from V, 4 bases from J; junction bases outside gene matches: 14. The library was made by 5' RACE. Instrument on record: Illumina HiSeq 2000. Template switching introduced a universal primer binding site; the final cDNA contained a unique molecular identifier, enabling accurate counting of TCR cDNA molecules. Specific primers in the conserved constant-segment region were used to synthesize first-strand cDNA for TCR alpha and beta chains. Each cDNA library was double barcoded, with a SMART-Mk sample barcode plus Illumina barcodes, to control for contamination. TruSeq adapter sequences along with Illumina sample barcodes were introduced in two successive PCR steps. Sequencing of the TCR alpha and beta cDNA libraries was done on the Illumina HiSeq platform using custom primers. Concerning the study's data processing: Unique molecular identifiers were extracted from raw reads with MiGEC, and CDR3 positions were determined with MiXCR. For each individual, recombination models were inferred using an EM algorithm with the repgenHMM and IGoR tools. Shared clonotype analysis was performed with the tcR package in R, normalizing sharing by the product of cloneset sizes. To study raw recombination free of thymic and clonal selection effects, out-of-frame nonproductive sequences were analyzed. Starting from the raw public reads, TCRdb applied fastp trimming at Q25, assembled clones with MiXCR and retained in-frame beta chains. CDR3 protein duplicates are merged, each entry listing the most common genes and DNA. Clone size and V and J calls follow TCRdb, not the original study. In this sample the table shows a few hundred thousand distinct CDR3 sequences, roughly 9.5% of which occur a single time. Under 3.5% of the sample comes from the top ten.

Regarding this clonotype: The antigen this receptor binds is unknown. Base-call qualities are not available, and no considerably larger clone is one nucleotide away.

The same sample was also used in a study of yellow fever vaccine responses in identical twins. From the second report: According to the authors, the vaccine-induced T cell response in identical twins seemed to be partly convergent and partly specific to each individual. In identical twins, the study followed T cell clones that responded to the vaccine with precision.

The sample comprised PBMCs. The clonotype originates from a woman aged 18-29 years in good health. The sequence is built from TRBV29-1 and TRBJ2-3; the junction holds 8 bases that match TRBD2. Here is the DNA: TGCAGCGTTCCTTCCGGGAGGGCCGGGGGGGCAGATACGCAGTATTTT. Its product reads: CSVPSGRAGGADTQYF.